This T cell receptor beta chain was identified during a study of T cell responses to AZD1222 COVID-19 vaccine. The data were produced by immunoSEQ multiplex PCR, yet TCRdb's version contains in-frame clones alone and is incomplete. The sample has tens of thousands of clones; about 87% are singletons. The CDR3 loop spans 14 amino acids. V was shortened by 0 bases and J by 4 bases, with 7 bases between the two germline ends. From germline, CDR1 is LGHDT and CDR2 YNNKEL (reference sequence). The TCR originated in an adult in good health. The sequencing used peripheral blood, collected on day 0 of AZD1222 vaccination. This chain joins TRBV3-1 (or the pseudogene TRBV3-2) and TRBJ2-1; D remains unclear. The CDR3 DNA sequence: TGTGCCAGCAGCCAAGATCTAGGTTACAATGAGCAGTTCTTC. Its protein is CASSQDLGYNEQFF.